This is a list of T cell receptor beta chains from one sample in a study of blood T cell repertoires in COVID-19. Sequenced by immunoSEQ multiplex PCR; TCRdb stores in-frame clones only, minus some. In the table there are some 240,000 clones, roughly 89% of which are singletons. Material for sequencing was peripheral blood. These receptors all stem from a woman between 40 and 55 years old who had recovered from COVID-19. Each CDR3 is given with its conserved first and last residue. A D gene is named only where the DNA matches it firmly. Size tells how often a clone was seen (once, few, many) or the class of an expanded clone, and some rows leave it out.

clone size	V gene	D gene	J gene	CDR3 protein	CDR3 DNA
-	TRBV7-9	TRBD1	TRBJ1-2	CASSLTTGTGGYTF	TGTGCCAGCAGCTTAACCACCGGGACAGGTGGCTACACCTTC
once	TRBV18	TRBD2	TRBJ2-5	CASSPPGTGLSIETQYF	TGTGCCAGCTCCCCCCCTGGGACGGGACTATCTATTGAGACCCAGTACTTC
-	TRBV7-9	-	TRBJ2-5	CASSRGKETQYF	TGTGCCAGCAGCCGCGGGAAGGAGACCCAGTACTTC
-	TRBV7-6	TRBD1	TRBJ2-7	CASSAPGQGSREQYF	TGTGCCAGCAGCGCACCGGGACAGGGGTCTAGAGAGCAGTACTTC
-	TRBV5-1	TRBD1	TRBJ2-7	CASSLRQGANEQYF	TGCGCCAGCAGCTTGCGTCAGGGGGCAAACGAGCAGTACTTC
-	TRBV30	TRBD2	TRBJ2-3	CAWSLSGSGTDTQYF	TGTGCCTGGAGCCTTAGCGGGAGCGGCACAGATACGCAGTATTTT
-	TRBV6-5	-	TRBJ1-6	CASSPGSSYNSPLHF	TGTGCCAGCTCCCCGGGTTCTTCCTATAATTCACCCCTCCACTTT
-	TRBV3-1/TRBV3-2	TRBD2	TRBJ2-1	CASRPKPSGGSYNEQFF	TGTGCCAGCAGACCGAAACCTAGCGGGGGGTCCTACAATGAGCAGTTCTTC
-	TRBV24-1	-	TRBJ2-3	CAISSADTQYF	TGTGCCATCTCTTCAGCAGATACGCAGTATTTT
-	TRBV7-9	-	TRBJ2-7	CASSPTYSYEQYF	TGTGCCAGCAGCCCTACGTACTCCTACGAGCAGTACTTC
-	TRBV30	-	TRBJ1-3	CAWSSGGANTIYF	TGTGCCTGGAGTTCGGGGGGCGCAAACACCATATATTTT
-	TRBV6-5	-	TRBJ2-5	CASTGVAAQETQYF	TGTGCCAGCACGGGGGTGGCAGCCCAAGAGACCCAGTACTTC
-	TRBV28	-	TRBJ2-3	CASSNTGLNTQYF	TGTGCCAGCAGCAACACAGGGTTGAATACGCAGTATTTT
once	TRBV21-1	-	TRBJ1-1	CASSKVMRGEEAFF	TGTGCCAGCAGCAAAGTTATGCGCGGCGAGGAAGCTTTCTTT
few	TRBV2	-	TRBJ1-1	CASRIEGMNTEAFF	TGTGCCAGCAGAATCGAGGGCATGAACACTGAAGCTTTCTTT